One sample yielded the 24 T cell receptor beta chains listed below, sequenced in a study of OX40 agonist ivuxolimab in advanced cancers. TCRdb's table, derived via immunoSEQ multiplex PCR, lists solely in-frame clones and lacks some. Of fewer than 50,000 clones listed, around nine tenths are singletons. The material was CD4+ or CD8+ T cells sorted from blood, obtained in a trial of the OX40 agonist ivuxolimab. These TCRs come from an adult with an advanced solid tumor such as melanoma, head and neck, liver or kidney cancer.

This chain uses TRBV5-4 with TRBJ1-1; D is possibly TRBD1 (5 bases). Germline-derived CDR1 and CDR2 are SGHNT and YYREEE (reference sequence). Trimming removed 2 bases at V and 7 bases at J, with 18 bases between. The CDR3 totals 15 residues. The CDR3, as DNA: TGTGCCAGCAGCTTTCCGACACAGGCACCTGTTGAAGCTTTCTTT. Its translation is CASSFPTQAPVEAFF.

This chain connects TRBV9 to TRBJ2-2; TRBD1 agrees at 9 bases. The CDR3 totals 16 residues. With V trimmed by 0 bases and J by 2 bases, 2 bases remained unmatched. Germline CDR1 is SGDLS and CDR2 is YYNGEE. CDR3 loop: CASSVGQGGNTGELFF. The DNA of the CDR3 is TGTGCCAGCAGCGTAGGACAGGGGGGTAACACCGGGGAGCTGTTTTTT.

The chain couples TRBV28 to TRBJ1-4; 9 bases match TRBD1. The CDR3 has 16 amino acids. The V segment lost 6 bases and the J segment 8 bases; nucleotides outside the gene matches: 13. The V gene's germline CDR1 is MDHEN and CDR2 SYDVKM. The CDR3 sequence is CASSTPPGTGKEKLFF. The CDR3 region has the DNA TGTGCCAGCAGCACTCCCCCCGGGACAGGGAAGGAAAAACTGTTTTTT.

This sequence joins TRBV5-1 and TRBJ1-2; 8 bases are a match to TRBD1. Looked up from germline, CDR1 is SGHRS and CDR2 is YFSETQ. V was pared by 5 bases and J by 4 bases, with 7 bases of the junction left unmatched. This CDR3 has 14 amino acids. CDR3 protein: CASRPPGGGYGYTF. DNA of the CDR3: TGCGCCAGCAGACCTCCAGGGGGCGGCTATGGCTACACCTTC.

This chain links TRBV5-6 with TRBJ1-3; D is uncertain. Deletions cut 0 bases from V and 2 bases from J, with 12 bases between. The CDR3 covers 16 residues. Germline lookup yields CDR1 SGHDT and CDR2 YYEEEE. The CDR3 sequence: CASSLGIITAGNTIYF. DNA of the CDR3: TGTGCCAGCAGCTTGGGAATCATTACTGCTGGAAACACCATATATTTT.

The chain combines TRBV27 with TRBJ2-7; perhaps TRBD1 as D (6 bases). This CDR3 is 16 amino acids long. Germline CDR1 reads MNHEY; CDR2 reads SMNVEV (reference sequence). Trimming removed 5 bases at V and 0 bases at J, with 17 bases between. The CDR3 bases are TGTGCCAGCAGTACACGGGACATAGCTAACTCCTACGAGCAGTACTTC. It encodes CASSTRDIANSYEQYF.

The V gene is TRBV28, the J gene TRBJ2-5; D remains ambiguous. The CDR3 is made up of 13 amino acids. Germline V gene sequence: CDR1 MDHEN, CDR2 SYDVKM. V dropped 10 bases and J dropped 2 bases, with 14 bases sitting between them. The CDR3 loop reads CATHMVLQETQYF. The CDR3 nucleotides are TGTGCCACCCATATGGTCCTACAAGAGACCCAGTACTTC. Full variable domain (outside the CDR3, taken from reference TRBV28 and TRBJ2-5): DVKVTQSSRYLVKRTGEKVFLECVQDMDHENMFWYRQDPGLGLRLIYFSYDVKMKEKGDIPEGYSVSREKKERFSLILESASTNQTSMYLCATHMVLQETQYFGPGTRLLVL.

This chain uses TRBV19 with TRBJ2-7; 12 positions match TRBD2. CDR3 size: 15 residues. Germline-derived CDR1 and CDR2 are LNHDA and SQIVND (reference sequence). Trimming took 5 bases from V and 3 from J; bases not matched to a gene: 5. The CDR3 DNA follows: TGTGCCAGTAGTCCAGGACTAGCGGGACTCTACGAGCAGTACTTC. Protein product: CASSPGLAGLYEQYF. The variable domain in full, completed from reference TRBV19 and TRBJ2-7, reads DGGITQSPKYLFRKEGQNVTLSCEQNLNHDAMYWYRQDPGQGLRLIYYSQIVNDFQKGDIAEGYSVSREKKESFPLTVTSAQKNPTAFYLCASSPGLAGLYEQYFGPGTRLTVT.

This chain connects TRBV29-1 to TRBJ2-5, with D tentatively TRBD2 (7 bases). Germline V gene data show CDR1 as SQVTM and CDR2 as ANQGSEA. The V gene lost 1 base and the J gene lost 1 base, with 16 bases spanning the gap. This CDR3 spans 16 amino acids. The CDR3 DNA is TGCAGCGTTGAAGGTCGGCGGGGGCACTCCCAAGAGACCCAGTACTTC. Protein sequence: CSVEGRRGHSQETQYF.

In DNA form, the CDR3 reads TGTGCCAGCAGCTCAGGAGGACTAGCGGGAGTAAAAAACATTCAGTACTTC. Protein: CASSSGGLAGVKNIQYF. The chain recombines TRBV11-2 with TRBJ2-4; the match to TRBD2 covers 13 bases. V lost 4 bases, J lost 4 bases, and 7 bases stayed unmatched. This CDR3 has 17 amino acids. Germline CDR1 reads SGHAT; CDR2 reads FQNNGV. Using reference TRBV11-2 and TRBJ2-4 for the parts outside the CDR3, the full variable domain is EAGVAQSPRYKIIEKRQSVAFWCNPISGHATLYWYQQILGQGPKLLIQFQNNGVVDDSQLPKDRFSAERLKGVDSTLKIQPAKLEDSAVYLCASSSGGLAGVKNIQYFGAGTRLSVL.

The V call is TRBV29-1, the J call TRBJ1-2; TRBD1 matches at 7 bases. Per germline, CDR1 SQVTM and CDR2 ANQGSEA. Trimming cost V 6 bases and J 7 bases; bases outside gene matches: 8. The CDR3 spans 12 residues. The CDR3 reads CSVRGGGVGYTF. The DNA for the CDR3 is TGCAGCGTACGAGGGGGCGGTGTTGGCTACACCTTC.

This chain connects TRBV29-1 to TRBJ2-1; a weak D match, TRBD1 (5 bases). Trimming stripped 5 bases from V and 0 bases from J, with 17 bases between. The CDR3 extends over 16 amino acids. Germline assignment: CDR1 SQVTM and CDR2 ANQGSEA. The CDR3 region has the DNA TGCAGCGTTCACGGTTCGGCTGACAGCTCCTACAATGAGCAGTTCTTC. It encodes CSVHGSADSSYNEQFF.

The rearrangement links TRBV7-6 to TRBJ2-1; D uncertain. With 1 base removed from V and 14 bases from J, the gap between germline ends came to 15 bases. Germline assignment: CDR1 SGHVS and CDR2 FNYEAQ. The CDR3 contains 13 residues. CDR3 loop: CASSLVEPDMEFF. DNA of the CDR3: TGTGCCAGCAGCTTAGTGGAGCCCGATATGGAGTTCTTC.

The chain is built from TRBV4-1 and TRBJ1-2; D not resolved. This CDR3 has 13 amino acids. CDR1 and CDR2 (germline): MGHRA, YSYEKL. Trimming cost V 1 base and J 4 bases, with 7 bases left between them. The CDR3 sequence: CASSQGNGYGYTF. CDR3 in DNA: TGCGCCAGCAGCCAAGGTAATGGCTATGGCTACACCTTC.

The DNA of the CDR3 is TGTGCCAGCAGCTTAGGATTAGATACGCAGTATTTT. Its protein product is CASSLGLDTQYF. The V call is TRBV7-9, the J call TRBJ2-3, with unresolved D. The CDR3 length is 12 residues. CDR1 and CDR2 from the germline V gene are SEHNR and FQNEAQ (reference sequence). The V gene lost 1 base and the J gene lost 5 bases, with 4 bases spanning the gap.

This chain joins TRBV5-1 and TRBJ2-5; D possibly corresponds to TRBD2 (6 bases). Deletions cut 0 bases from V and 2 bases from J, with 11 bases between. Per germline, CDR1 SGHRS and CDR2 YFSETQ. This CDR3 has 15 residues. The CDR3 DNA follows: TGCGCCAGCAGCTTGGGAATTAGCGGACAAGAGACCCAGTACTTC. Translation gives CASSLGISGQETQYF. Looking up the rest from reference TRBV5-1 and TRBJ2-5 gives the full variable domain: KAGVTQTPRYLIKTRGQQVTLSCSPISGHRSVSWYQQTPGQGLQFLFEYFSETQRNKGNFPGRFSGRQFSNSRSEMNVSTLELGDSALYLCASSLGISGQETQYFGPGTRLLVL.

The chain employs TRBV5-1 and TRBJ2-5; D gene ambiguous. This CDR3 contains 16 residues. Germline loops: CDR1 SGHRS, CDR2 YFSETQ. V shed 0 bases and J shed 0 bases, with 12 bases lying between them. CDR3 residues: CASSLAGQIHQETQYF. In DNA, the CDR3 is TGCGCCAGCAGCTTGGCCGGGCAGATACACCAAGAGACCCAGTACTTC.

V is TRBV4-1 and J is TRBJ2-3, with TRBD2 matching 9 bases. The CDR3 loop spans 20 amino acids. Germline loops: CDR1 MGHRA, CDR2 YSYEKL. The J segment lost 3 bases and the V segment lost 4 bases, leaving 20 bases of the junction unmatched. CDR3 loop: CASSPPLPLKAGGRTDTQYF. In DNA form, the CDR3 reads TGCGCCAGCAGCCCCCCCCTACCTCTGAAAGCGGGGGGCCGGACAGATACGCAGTATTTT.

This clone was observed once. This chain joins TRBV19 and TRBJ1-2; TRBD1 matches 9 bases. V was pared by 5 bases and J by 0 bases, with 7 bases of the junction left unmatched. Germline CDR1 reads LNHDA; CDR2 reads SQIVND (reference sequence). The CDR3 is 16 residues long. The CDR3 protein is CASSPGQGSSNYGYTF. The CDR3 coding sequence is TGTGCCAGTAGTCCGGGACAGGGTTCTTCTAACTATGGCTACACCTTC.

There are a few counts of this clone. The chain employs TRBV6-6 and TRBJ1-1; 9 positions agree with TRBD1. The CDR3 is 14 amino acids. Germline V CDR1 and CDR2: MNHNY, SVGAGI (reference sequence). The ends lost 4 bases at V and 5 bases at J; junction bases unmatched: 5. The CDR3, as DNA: TGTGCCAGCAGTTCGGGACAGGGTTGGACTGAAGCTTTCTTT. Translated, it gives CASSSGQGWTEAFF.

The CDR3 DNA reads TGTGCCATCAGTCCCATAATGGCAGGGGGCCAGGAAAAACTGTTTTTT. Its translation is CAISPIMAGGQEKLFF. This rearrangement joins TRBV10-3 to TRBJ1-4; TRBD1 aligns across 8 bases. The junction had 13 bases not matched to a gene; V was cut back by 5 bases and J by 8 bases. CDR1 ENHRY and CDR2 SYGVKD come from the germline V gene. This CDR3 has 16 residues.

The chain's CDR3 is CASRVDPDNEQFF. In DNA form, the CDR3 reads TGTGCCAGCCGGGTGGACCCCGACAATGAGCAGTTCTTC. The rearrangement joins TRBV7-2 to TRBJ2-1; D unclear. Trimming took 8 bases from V and 5 from J, leaving 13 bases between them. The CDR3 sequence is 13 residues long. The V gene's germline CDR1 is SGHTA and CDR2 FQGNSA. Filled out from reference TRBV7-2 and TRBJ2-1, the complete variable domain reads GAGVSQSPSNKVTEKGKDVELRCDPISGHTALYWYRQSLGQGLEFLIYFQGNSAPDKSGLPSDRFSAERTGGSVSTLTIQRTQQEDSAVYLCASRVDPDNEQFFGPGTRLTVL.

The CDR3 bases are TGTGCCAGCAGCTCCGCCTTAGCGGGGGGCACAGATACGCAGTATTTT. It is translated as CASSSALAGGTDTQYF. J is TRBJ2-3 and V is TRBV11-2, with 9 nucleotides matching TRBD2. Germline CDR1 is SGHAT and CDR2 is FQNNGV. The CDR3 length is 16 residues. V shed 4 bases, J shed 1 base, and the junction held 6 bases outside the gene matches.

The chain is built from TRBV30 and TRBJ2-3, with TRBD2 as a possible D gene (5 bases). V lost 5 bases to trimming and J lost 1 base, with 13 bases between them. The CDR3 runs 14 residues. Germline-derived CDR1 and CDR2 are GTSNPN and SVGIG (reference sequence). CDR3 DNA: TGTGCCTGGGAAAGAGGGTCTGGCACAGATACGCAGTATTTT. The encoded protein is CAWERGSGTDTQYF.